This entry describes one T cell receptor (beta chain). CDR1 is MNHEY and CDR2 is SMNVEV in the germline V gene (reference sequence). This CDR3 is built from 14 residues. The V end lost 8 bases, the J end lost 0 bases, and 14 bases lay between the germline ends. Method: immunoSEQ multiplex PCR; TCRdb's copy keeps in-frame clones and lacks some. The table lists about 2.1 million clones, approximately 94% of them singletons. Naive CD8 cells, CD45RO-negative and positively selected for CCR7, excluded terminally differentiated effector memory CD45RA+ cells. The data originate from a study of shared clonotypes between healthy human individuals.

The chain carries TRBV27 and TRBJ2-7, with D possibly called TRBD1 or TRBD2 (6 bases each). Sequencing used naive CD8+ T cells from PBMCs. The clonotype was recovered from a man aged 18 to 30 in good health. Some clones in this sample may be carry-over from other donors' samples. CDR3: CASGLGGISYEQYF. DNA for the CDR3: TGTGCCAGCGGCCTAGGGGGGATCTCCTACGAGCAGTACTTC.